Presented here are 11 T cell receptor beta chains from one specimen sequenced in a study of blood T cell repertoires in COVID-19. Repertoires were generated with immunoSEQ multiplex PCR, while TCRdb's copy carries only in-frame clones and drops some. The sample includes 380,000 or so clones, roughly 80% of them seen just once. Sequencing was carried out using peripheral blood. Receptor source: a human donor with acute or convalescent COVID-19. The donor label of this sample is uncertain.

J is TRBJ2-1 and V is TRBV18; 7 bases are a match to TRBD2. CDR1 is KGHSH, CDR2 LQKENI, per germline. This CDR3 is 15 amino acids long. V trimming: 4 bases; J trimming: 6 bases; junction bases outside the gene matches: 9. The CDR3 DNA is TGTGCCAGCTCACAGGGACTACCGCCCTCCAATGAGCAGTTCTTC. This codes for CASSQGLPPSNEQFF.

The CDR3 protein is CASSPSIGTGSSYEQYF. The CDR3 DNA sequence: TGTGCCAGCTCACCTTCAATCGGGACAGGGTCATCCTACGAGCAGTACTTC. The chain is built from TRBV18 and TRBJ2-7; 9 bases map to TRBD1. The ends lost 3 bases at V and 1 base at J; junction bases unmatched: 10. Germline CDR1 reads KGHSH; CDR2 reads LQKENI. The CDR3 has 17 amino acids.

The chain is built from TRBV5-6 and TRBJ1-1, with 8 positions matching TRBD1. Germline CDR1 and CDR2: SGHDT and YYEEEE. The ends lost 0 bases at V and 6 bases at J; junction bases unmatched: 4. This CDR3 has 14 residues. The DNA of the CDR3 is TGTGCCAGCAGCTTGGGACAGGGGCCCTCTGAAGCTTTCTTT. This sequence encodes CASSLGQGPSEAFF.

This chain joins TRBV2 and TRBJ1-2; D not resolved. The germline V gene has CDR1 SNHLY and CDR2 FYNNEI. The V end was cut by 6 bases, the J end by 0 bases, with 14 bases between. The CDR3 sequence is 15 residues long. In DNA form, the CDR3 reads TGTGCCAGCAGCCCCCGCCTAACAGCTAACTATGGCTACACCTTC. This encodes CASSPRLTANYGYTF.

The chain links TRBV7-9 to TRBJ2-7, with 7 bases fitting TRBD2. The CDR3 is 16 residues long. V trimming: 2 bases; J trimming: 5 bases; junction bases outside the gene matches: 12. Germline loops: CDR1 SEHNR, CDR2 FQNEAQ (reference sequence). The CDR3 reads CASSLRKGTTADEQYF. CDR3 nucleotides: TGTGCCAGCAGCTTAAGAAAGGGGACTACGGCTGACGAGCAGTACTTC.

This clone has just a few counts. This rearrangement joins TRBV2 to TRBJ1-4; tentatively, D is TRBD1 (6 bases). CDR1 is SNHLY, CDR2 FYNNEI, per germline. The CDR3 has 15 amino acids. Trimming cost V 6 bases and J 0 bases, with 11 bases left between them. This chain's CDR3 is CASRYRAATNEKLFF. The CDR3 coding sequence is TGTGCCAGCAGATACAGGGCCGCAACTAATGAAAAACTGTTTTTT.

The rearrangement links TRBV27 to TRBJ1-2, with 7 bases fitting TRBD1. The CDR3 has 14 residues. J gave up 4 bases and V 6 bases, and 8 bases lay outside the gene matches. Looked up from germline, CDR1 is MNHEY and CDR2 is SMNVEV (reference sequence). The chain's CDR3 is CASRTDRSFYGYTF. The CDR3 nucleotides are TGTGCCAGCAGAACGGACAGGAGTTTCTATGGCTACACCTTC.

This clone appeared many times. Within the sample, other DNA sequences also encode this same CDR3. The V and J genes are TRBV14 and TRBJ2-3, with D maybe TRBD1 (5 bases). Per the germline V gene, CDR1 is SGHDN and CDR2 is FVKESK. CDR3 length: 16 amino acids. Trimming shortened V by 1 base and J by 0 bases, and 11 bases separated the two germline ends. The CDR3: CASSQGGRASTDTQYF. CDR3 DNA sequence: TGTGCCAGCAGCCAAGGAGGCAGGGCGAGCACAGATACGCAGTATTTT.

DNA for the CDR3: TGTGCCATCGCGCAGGGTGGGTCCGCCGAGCAGTACTTC. Translating gives CAIAQGGSAEQYF. The chain is built from TRBV10-3 and TRBJ2-7; a weak D match, TRBD1 (5 bases). V was trimmed by 8 bases and J by 6 bases, leaving 17 bases between them. CDR1 and CDR2 (germline): ENHRY, SYGVKD. This CDR3 has 13 residues.

The gene calls are TRBV28 and TRBJ1-6; maybe TRBD1 (5 bases). V was clipped by 5 bases and J by 7 bases, with 15 bases between them. This CDR3 region has 15 residues. CDR1 is MDHEN, CDR2 SYDVKM, per germline. The CDR3 loop is CASSPRAGLNSPLHF. CDR3 coding DNA: TGTGCCAGCAGTCCACGGGCAGGGTTAAATTCACCCCTCCACTTT. Filled out from reference TRBV28 and TRBJ1-6, the complete variable domain reads DVKVTQSSRYLVKRTGEKVFLECVQDMDHENMFWYRQDPGLGLRLIYFSYDVKMKEKGDIPEGYSVSREKKERFSLILESASTNQTSMYLCASSPRAGLNSPLHFGNGTRLTVT.

The genes are TRBV5-5 and TRBJ1-3; TRBD1 is a possible D gene (5 bases). CDR1 and CDR2 (germline): SGHKS, YYEKEE (reference sequence). Trimming pared 3 bases from V and 4 bases from J, leaving 20 bases between. The CDR3 covers 17 residues. The CDR3 nucleotides read TGTGCCAGCAGCTACTCACAGGTTACCCCACCGGGAAACACCATATATTTT. This sequence encodes CASSYSQVTPPGNTIYF. Filled out from reference TRBV5-5 and TRBJ1-3, the complete variable domain reads DAGVTQSPTHLIKTRGQQVTLRCSPISGHKSVSWYQQVLGQGPQFIFQYYEKEERGRGNFPDRFSARQFPNYSSELNVNALLLGDSALYLCASSYSQVTPPGNTIYFGEGSWLTVV.